This paragraph covers one TCR beta chain sequence. The antigen remains undetermined. This record comes from a study of glioma-infiltrating T cells after dendritic cell vaccination. Study in general: Patients received autologous tumor lysate-pulsed dendritic cell vaccination between the early 2000s and the early 2010s. Study-wide findings and caveats: Longer survival after dendritic cell vaccination followed higher pretreatment TIL content.

The primer mix had 60 V beta and 13 J beta primers. Measured with immunoSEQ multiplex PCR; TCRdb has only the in-frame clones, and not every one. The sample consists of about 94,000 clones, 65% to 85% of them appearing once. Regarding time point: after dendritic cell vaccination, including at tumor progression/relapse. This receptor was identified in a human donor with glioblastoma. Sequences were derived from blood, sampled after dendritic cell vaccination.

The CDR3 loop is CASSEKYTSGGIEQFF. The CDR3 coding sequence is TGTGCCAGCAGTGAAAAGTACACCAGCGGGGGCATTGAGCAGTTCTTC. The J gene is TRBJ2-1, the V gene TRBV2; 8 bases align to TRBD2. The CDR3 is 16 residues long. CDR1 SNHLY and CDR2 FYNNEI come from the germline V gene. J was trimmed by 9 bases and V by 2 bases; bases with no gene match: 12.